This TCR beta chain is from a study of regulatory T cells in long-lasting Graves disease. Trimming pared 7 bases from V and 10 bases from J, leaving 35 bases between. The length of the CDR3 is 19 residues. Germline lookup yields CDR1 MNHEY and CDR2 SMNVEV (reference sequence). Time point in this sample: newly diagnosed GD, antithyroid drugs for less than 3 months. The TCR library was prepared using RNA isolated from PBMCs. Assembly of TCR beta libraries relied on iRepertoire HTBI primers together with Arm-PCR of CDR3 regions. TCRdb fed the multiplex PCR reads into MiXCR, producing one record per CDR3 protein. The table includes about 200,000 distinct CDR3 sequences, roughly a fifth detected once. About this clonotype: A read error is the likely source, as a far larger clone sits one nucleotide away.

This same sample was also taken into another study, of T cells in Graves' hyperthyroidism and ophthalmopathy.

This receptor was obtained from a woman between 25 and 40 years old with Graves disease. The material was peripheral blood mononuclear cells (PBMCs), obtained at new diagnosis, from a patient treated with antithyroid drugs. The V and J genes are TRBV27 and TRBJ2-1, with D possibly TRBD2 on 5 matching bases. For the CDR3, the DNA is TGTGCCAGCATTACTCGCTCCCCGGGGAGCCCCGGCCTCACCTACGAGCAGTTCTTC. Translated, it gives CASITRSPGSPGLTYEQFF.